This T cell receptor (beta chain) stems from a study of cytomegalovirus exposure and HLA in healthy donors. As for this clone: Its antigen remains unidentified.

Despite likely unrecorded immune exposures, the donors were nominally healthy at the time of sampling. V lost 0 bases, J lost 7 bases, and 21 bases lay in between. The CDR3 loop spans 17 amino acids. Germline-derived CDR1 and CDR2 are LNHDA and SQIVND (reference sequence). General study findings and limits: Most of the CMV-associated TCR beta chains (in a later analysis) appeared to be HLA-restricted. Productive rates of about 90% or about 30% were seen for most TCR beta V segments in an earlier analysis.

The PCR made use of 60 Vbeta and 13 Jbeta primers. The method was immunoSEQ multiplex PCR; TCRdb's version includes in-frame clones alone and lacks a portion of them. The sample includes 150,000 to 200,000 clones. Sequenced: PBMCs. This sequence originates from a boy younger than 18 in good health and CMV-seronegative. The chain recombines TRBV19 with TRBJ1-1; D gene ambiguous. The CDR3 bases are TGTGCCAGTAGTATAGATCCCAAATTCGTAGATTCTGGTGAAGCTTTCTTT. Its protein product is CASSIDPKFVDSGEAFF.